The 25 T cell receptor beta chains listed next were all sequenced from one sample in a study of blood T cell repertoires in COVID-19. The method was immunoSEQ multiplex PCR; TCRdb's version includes in-frame clones alone and lacks a portion of them. The repertoire has around 200,000 clones, 80% to 90% of them found once; the top ten carry under 15%. What was sequenced was peripheral blood. Receptors originate from a man younger than 40 with active or convalescent COVID-19.

V and J are TRBV19 and TRBJ1-5; TRBD1 aligns across 8 bases. The germline gives CDR1 LNHDA, CDR2 SQIVND (reference sequence). The CDR3 totals 17 residues. Trimming at V came to 3 bases and at J to 0 bases, leaving 7 bases not matched to a gene. CDR3 DNA sequence: TGTGCCAGTAGTATGGGGACAGGCCTTCTTAGCAATCAGCCCCAGCATTTT. Translating it yields CASSMGTGLLSNQPQHF.

This chain links TRBV11-2 with TRBJ1-4, with 12 bases fitting TRBD1. This CDR3 has 18 residues. V shed 4 bases and J 2 bases; nucleotides not matched to a gene: 8. The germline V gene has CDR1 SGHAT and CDR2 FQNNGV. CDR3 amino acids: CASSWRAGQGATNEKLFF. Here the CDR3 DNA reads TGTGCCAGCAGCTGGAGAGCGGGACAGGGGGCCACTAATGAAAAACTGTTTTTT.

The chain uses TRBV6-6 and TRBJ2-5; no reliable D call. Trimming left V 0 bases short and J 1 base short, with 6 bases between. CDR1 is MNHNY and CDR2 is SVGAGI in the germline V gene (reference sequence). CDR3 length equals 14 residues. The CDR3 DNA is TGTGCCAGCAGTTACTCGGAGCGCCAAGAGACCCAGTACTTC. It specifies CASSYSERQETQYF.

The chain combines TRBV5-4 with TRBJ2-7; 7 positions match TRBD2. The CDR3 is 16 residues long. V lost 4 bases, J lost 0 bases, and 10 bases stayed unmatched. Germline V gives CDR1 SGHNT, CDR2 YYREEE (reference sequence). This chain's CDR3 is CASSRTASGISYEQYF. The CDR3 DNA follows: TGTGCCAGCAGCCGGACGGCTAGCGGAATCTCCTACGAGCAGTACTTC.

This chain links TRBV5-6 with TRBJ2-2; D is undetermined. The CDR3 consists of 16 residues. Germline lookup yields CDR1 SGHDT and CDR2 YYEEEE. Trimming removed 4 bases from V and 1 base from J, with 14 bases in between. Here the CDR3 reads CASSPEERLNTGELFF. The CDR3 nucleotides read TGTGCCAGCAGCCCCGAGGAGCGACTGAACACCGGGGAGCTGTTTTTT.

The rearrangement uses TRBV6-5 and TRBJ1-3, with D possibly matching TRBD1 (6 bases). The V gene lost 4 bases and the J gene lost 0 bases, with 13 bases spanning the gap. Germline CDR1 is MNHEY and CDR2 is SVGAGI. The CDR3 has 16 residues. The CDR3 bases are TGTGCCAGCAGTTTACAGGGCTACTACTCTGGAAACACCATATATTTT. It translates to CASSLQGYYSGNTIYF.

The chain employs TRBV18 and TRBJ2-7; 8 bases are shared with TRBD1. The V segment lost 6 bases and the J segment 1 base; nucleotides outside the gene matches: 5. Per germline, CDR1 KGHSH and CDR2 LQKENI. This CDR3 region has 14 residues. CDR3 residues: CASSRGQGSYEQYV. CDR3 nucleotide sequence: TGTGCCAGCTCTCGTGGACAGGGATCCTACGAGCAGTACGTC.

This chain uses TRBV4-3 with TRBJ1-1; D is ambiguous. The CDR3 sequence is 15 residues long. Looked up from germline, CDR1 is LGHNA and CDR2 is YSLEER. V was clipped by 1 base and J by 5 bases, with 14 bases between them. CDR3 sequence: CASSQGGGSRTEAFF. DNA for the CDR3: TGCGCCAGCAGCCAAGGAGGCGGGAGTAGAACTGAAGCTTTCTTT.

The chain employs TRBV6-5 and TRBJ1-2; D call uncertain. Germline V gene lookup returns CDR1 MNHEY and CDR2 SVGAGI. The V end was cut by 5 bases, the J end by 5 bases, with 12 bases between. This CDR3 spans 13 amino acids. The CDR3 DNA follows: TGTGCCAGCAGTCCCGACTATAATTATGGCTACACCTTC. It translates to CASSPDYNYGYTF.

This clone occurred a few times. This chain connects TRBV9 to TRBJ1-4; unclear D gene. The V gene lost 0 bases and the J gene lost 6 bases, with 12 bases spanning the gap. Germline CDR1 SGDLS, CDR2 YYNGEE. This CDR3 is built from 15 residues. CDR3 sequence (DNA): TGTGCCAGCAGCGTAGAGGGAACCGGGGATGAAAAACTGTTTTTT. This encodes CASSVEGTGDEKLFF.

The V call is TRBV4-1, the J call TRBJ1-5, with D possibly TRBD1 on 6 matching bases. This CDR3 is 14 amino acids long. The germline V and J ends were trimmed by 0 bases and 7 bases, with 10 bases remaining between them. Germline CDR1 and CDR2: MGHRA and YSYEKL. The CDR3 protein is CASSQEVRGQPQHF. The CDR3 region has the DNA TGCGCCAGCAGCCAAGAAGTGAGGGGGCAGCCCCAGCATTTT.

The rearrangement uses TRBV28 and TRBJ2-1; 7 nucleotides agree with TRBD1. The V gene's germline CDR1 is MDHEN and CDR2 SYDVKM. The length of the CDR3 is 20 residues. The V and J ends lost 5 bases and 7 bases, in that order; junction bases with no gene match: 26. The CDR3 is CASSSLAASKSWDRYNEQFF. CDR3 DNA sequence: TGTGCCAGCAGTAGCCTCGCCGCCTCTAAGTCCTGGGACAGATATAATGAGCAGTTCTTC.

The chain carries TRBV9 and TRBJ1-2; D perhaps matches TRBD1 (5 bases). There are 13 residues in the CDR3. The ends were cut back, 3 bases at V and 6 bases at J, with 12 bases in the middle. From germline, CDR1 is SGDLS and CDR2 YYNGEE. The CDR3 reads CASSAWGGDGYTF. The CDR3 nucleotides are TGTGCCAGCAGCGCGTGGGGAGGGGATGGCTACACCTTC.

The chain employs TRBV4-3 and TRBJ2-3; TRBD2 matches 8 bases. This CDR3 spans 17 amino acids. Per the germline V gene, CDR1 is LGHNA and CDR2 is YSLEER. V shed 7 bases, J shed 2 bases, and the junction held 14 bases outside the gene matches. CDR3 protein: CASMGTHSAGATDTQYF. The CDR3 coding sequence is TGCGCCAGCATGGGAACCCACTCAGCGGGAGCCACAGATACGCAGTATTTT.

The rearrangement joins TRBV30 to TRBJ2-7, with 13 bases that match TRBD2. The germline V gene encodes CDR1 GTSNPN and CDR2 SVGIG (reference sequence). The V and J ends lost 0 bases and 2 bases, in that order; junction bases with no gene match: 4. The CDR3 has 16 residues. The CDR3, as DNA: TGTGCCTGGAGTGTGGCCGGGACTAGCGGGACCTACGAGCAGTACTTC. This codes for CAWSVAGTSGTYEQYF.

A word on this clone: This sample includes further DNA sequences coding for the same CDR3. The chain recombines TRBV5-1 with TRBJ1-5; 7 bases agree with TRBD1. V gave up 0 bases and J gave up 6 bases; unmatched junction bases: 6. Germline values: CDR1 SGHRS, CDR2 YFSETQ. The CDR3 extends over 15 amino acids. The CDR3: CASSLAGQGGQPQHF. CDR3 DNA sequence: TGCGCCAGCAGCTTGGCTGGTCAGGGGGGTCAGCCCCAGCATTTT.

This chain uses TRBV5-1 with TRBJ2-3; TRBD2 matches at 7 bases. The V and J ends lost 4 bases and 6 bases, in that order; junction bases with no gene match: 11. The CDR3 extends over 15 amino acids. CDR1 and CDR2 from the germline V gene are SGHRS and YFSETQ. The CDR3 coding sequence is TGCGCCAGCAGCCTGACTAGCCAAAAATTTGATACGCAGTATTTT. It codes for CASSLTSQKFDTQYF.

V usage is TRBV10-3 and J usage is TRBJ2-2, with D hard to call. The germline CDR1 and CDR2 sequences are ENHRY and SYGVKD. The CDR3 length is 15 residues. Between the trimmed V and J ends, which lost 2 bases and 3 bases, there was a span of 10 bases. Written as DNA, the CDR3 is TGTGCCATCAGTGAGGTGTCCCCCGACACCGGGGAGCTGTTTTTT. This gives the protein CAISEVSPDTGELFF.

This clone has just one count. The chain has TRBV27 and TRBJ2-2; D is uncertain. The germline V gene has CDR1 MNHEY and CDR2 SMNVEV (reference sequence). The CDR3 is 15 amino acids. V shed 10 bases and J shed 6 bases, with 21 bases lying between them. CDR3 amino acids: CAKESGRNRAGELFF. The CDR3 nucleotides are TGTGCCAAAGAGTCCGGCAGAAATCGGGCCGGGGAGCTGTTTTTT.

The chain uses TRBV19 and TRBJ1-2; TRBD1 aligns across 8 bases. Germline V gene data show CDR1 as LNHDA and CDR2 as SQIVND (reference sequence). Trimming took 2 bases from V and 3 from J; bases not matched to a gene: 2. This CDR3 is built from 14 residues. CDR3 sequence (DNA): TGTGCCAGTAGTATACAGGGGGCTGACTATGGCTACACCTTC. It translates to CASSIQGADYGYTF.

The table lists this clone with a count of one. V gene TRBV9 combines with J gene TRBJ1-2; 10 bases agree with TRBD1. The germline V gene encodes CDR1 SGDLS and CDR2 YYNGEE. The V and J ends lost 3 bases and 6 bases, in that order; junction bases with no gene match: 2. This CDR3 has 13 amino acids. DNA for the CDR3: TGTGCCAGCAGCGCGACAGGGGGCAATGGCTACACCTTC. Amino acids: CASSATGGNGYTF.

The CDR3 DNA sequence: TGTGCCAGCAGTTTAACGGCCGCAGGGTTGAACACTGAAGCTTTCTTT. Its translation: CASSLTAAGLNTEAFF. V usage is TRBV28 and J usage is TRBJ1-1; a weak D match, TRBD1 (5 bases). V was pared by 2 bases and J by 0 bases, with 13 bases between. Germline V gene sequence: CDR1 MDHEN, CDR2 SYDVKM. CDR3 length: 16 amino acids.

The genes are TRBV30 and TRBJ2-5; 8 positions match TRBD2. This CDR3 is built from 15 residues. With 4 bases clipped from V and 5 bases from J, the junction kept 12 bases outside the gene matches. Germline CDR1 GTSNPN, CDR2 SVGIG (reference sequence). The CDR3 DNA reads TGTGCCTGGATGTCCTTACTAGCGGACGGGGAGACCCAGTACTTC. Translated: CAWMSLLADGETQYF. The whole variable domain, filled in from reference TRBV30 and TRBJ2-5, reads SQTIHQWPATLVQPVGSPLSLECTVEGTSNPNLYWYRQAAGRGLQLLFYSVGIGQISSEVPQNLSASRPQDRQFILSSKKLLLSDSGFYLCAWMSLLADGETQYFGPGTRLLVL.

The J gene is TRBJ2-3, the V gene TRBV4-3, with a possible D match to TRBD2 (5 bases). Germline V CDR1 and CDR2: LGHNA, YSLEER. V dropped 1 base and J dropped 1 base, with 12 bases sitting between them. This CDR3 is built from 16 residues. The CDR3 bases are TGCGCCAGCAGCCAAGCCCGAGAGGGTGGCACAGATACGCAGTATTTT. Translating gives CASSQAREGGTDTQYF.

The chain recombines TRBV30 with TRBJ1-6, with D hard to call. Trimming pared 5 bases from V and 0 bases from J, leaving 11 bases between. CDR1 and CDR2 (germline): GTSNPN, SVGIG (reference sequence). This CDR3 spans 15 amino acids. CDR3 bases: TGTGCCTGGGCCGGTTCAAGCTCCTATAATTCACCCCTCCACTTT. Amino acid sequence: CAWAGSSSYNSPLHF.